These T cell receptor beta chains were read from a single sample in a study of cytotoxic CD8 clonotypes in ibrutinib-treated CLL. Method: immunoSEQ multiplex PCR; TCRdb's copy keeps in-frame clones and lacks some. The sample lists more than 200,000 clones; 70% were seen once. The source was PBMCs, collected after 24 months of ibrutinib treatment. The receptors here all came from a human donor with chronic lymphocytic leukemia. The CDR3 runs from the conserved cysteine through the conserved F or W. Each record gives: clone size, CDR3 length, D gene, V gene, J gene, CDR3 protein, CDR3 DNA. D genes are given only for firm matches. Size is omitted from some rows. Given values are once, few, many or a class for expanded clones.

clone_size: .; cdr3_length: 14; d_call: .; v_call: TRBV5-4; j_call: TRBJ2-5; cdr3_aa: CASSLGGTEETQYF; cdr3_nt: TGTGCCAGCAGCTTGGGCGGGACAGAAGAGACCCAGTACTTC
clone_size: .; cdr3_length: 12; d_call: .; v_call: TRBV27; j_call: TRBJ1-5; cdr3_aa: CASSLLGQPQHF; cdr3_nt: TGTGCCAGCAGTTTGCTCGGGCAGCCCCAGCATTTT
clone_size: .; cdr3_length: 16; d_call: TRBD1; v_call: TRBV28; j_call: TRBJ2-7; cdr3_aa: CASRPDTGTGVYEQYF; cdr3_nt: TGTGCCAGCAGGCCCGACACCGGGACAGGGGTCTACGAGCAGTACTTC
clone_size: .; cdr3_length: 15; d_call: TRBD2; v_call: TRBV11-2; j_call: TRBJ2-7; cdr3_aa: CASSAQGLGLGEQYF; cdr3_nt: TGTGCCAGCAGCGCACAGGGACTAGGACTCGGCGAGCAGTACTTC
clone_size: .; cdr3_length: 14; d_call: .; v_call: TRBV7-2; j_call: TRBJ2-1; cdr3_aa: CASSRARNNNEQFF; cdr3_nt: TGTGCCAGCAGCCGCGCGAGGAATAACAATGAGCAGTTCTTC
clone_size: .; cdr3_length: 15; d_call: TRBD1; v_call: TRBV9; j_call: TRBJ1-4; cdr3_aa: CASSVNDRVPEKLFF; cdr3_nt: TGTGCCAGCAGCGTAAACGACAGGGTCCCAGAAAAACTGTTTTTT
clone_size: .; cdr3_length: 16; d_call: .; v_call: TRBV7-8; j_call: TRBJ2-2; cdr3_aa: CASSLGRDGVTGELFF; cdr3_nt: TGTGCCAGCAGCTTAGGGAGGGACGGGGTCACCGGGGAGCTGTTTTTT
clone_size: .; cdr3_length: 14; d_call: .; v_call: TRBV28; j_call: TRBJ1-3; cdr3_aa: CASSLLAEINTIYF; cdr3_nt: TGTGCCAGCAGTTTATTGGCGGAAATAAACACCATATATTTT
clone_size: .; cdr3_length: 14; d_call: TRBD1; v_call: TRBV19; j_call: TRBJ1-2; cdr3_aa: CASSPWGQVYGYTF; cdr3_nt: TGTGCCAGTAGTCCGTGGGGACAGGTCTATGGCTACACCTTC
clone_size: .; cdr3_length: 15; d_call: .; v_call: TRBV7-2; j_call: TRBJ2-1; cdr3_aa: CASSRVLGAGNEQFF; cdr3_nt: TGTGCCAGCAGTCGAGTTCTTGGGGCAGGTAACGAGCAGTTCTTC
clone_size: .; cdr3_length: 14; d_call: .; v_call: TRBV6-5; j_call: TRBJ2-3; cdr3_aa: CASSYGHGDMMIDF; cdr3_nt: TGTGCCAGCAGTTACGGGCATGGGGATATGATGATAGATTTT
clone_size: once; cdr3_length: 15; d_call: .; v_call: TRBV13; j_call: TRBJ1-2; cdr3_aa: CASSLRMRDPYGYTF; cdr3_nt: TGTGCCAGCAGCTTAAGGATGAGGGACCCATATGGCTACACCTTC
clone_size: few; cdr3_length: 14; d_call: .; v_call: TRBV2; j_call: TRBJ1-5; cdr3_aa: CASSAAGRSQPQHF; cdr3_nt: TGTGCCAGCAGTGCGGCAGGCAGGTCTCAGCCCCAGCATTTT
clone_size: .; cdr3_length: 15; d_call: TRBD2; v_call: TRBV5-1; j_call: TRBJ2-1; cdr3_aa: CASRYGTSSYNEQFF; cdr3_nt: TGCGCCAGCAGATACGGGACTAGCTCCTACAATGAGCAGTTCTTC
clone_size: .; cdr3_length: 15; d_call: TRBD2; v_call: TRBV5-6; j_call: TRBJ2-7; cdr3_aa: CASSLGLAGGYEQYF; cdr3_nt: TGTGCCAGCAGCTTGGGACTAGCGGGAGGCTACGAGCAGTACTTC
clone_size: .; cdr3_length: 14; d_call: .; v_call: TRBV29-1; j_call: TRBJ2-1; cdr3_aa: CSAGDPRTLSEQFF; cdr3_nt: TGCAGCGCCGGGGACCCAAGGACCCTCAGTGAGCAGTTCTTC
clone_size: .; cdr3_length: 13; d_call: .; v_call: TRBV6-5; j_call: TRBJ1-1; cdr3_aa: CASRGRMNTEAFF; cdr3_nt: TGTGCCAGCAGGGGCAGGATGAACACTGAAGCTTTCTTT
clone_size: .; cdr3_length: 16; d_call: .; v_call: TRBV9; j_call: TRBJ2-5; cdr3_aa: CASSPSAVRRQETQYF; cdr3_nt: TGTGCCAGCAGCCCCAGCGCGGTCCGTAGGCAAGAGACCCAGTACTTC
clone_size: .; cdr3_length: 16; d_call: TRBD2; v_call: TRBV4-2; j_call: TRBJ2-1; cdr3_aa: CASSQETSGIGDEQFF; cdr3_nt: TGTGCCAGCAGCCAAGAAACTAGCGGGATAGGAGATGAGCAGTTCTTC
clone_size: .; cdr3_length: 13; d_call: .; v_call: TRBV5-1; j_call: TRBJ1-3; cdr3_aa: CASSLGSRDTIYF; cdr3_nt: TGCGCCAGCAGCTTGGGGTCGAGGGACACCATATATTTT
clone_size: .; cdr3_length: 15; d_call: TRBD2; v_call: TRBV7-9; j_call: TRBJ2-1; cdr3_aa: CASSLAGGPHNEQFF; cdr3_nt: TGTGCCAGCAGCTTAGCGGGAGGGCCGCACAATGAGCAGTTCTTC
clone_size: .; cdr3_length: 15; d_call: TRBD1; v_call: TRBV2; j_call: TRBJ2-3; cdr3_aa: CASSATGVRTDTQYF; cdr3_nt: TGTGCCAGCAGTGCTACAGGGGTTCGGACAGATACGCAGTATTTT
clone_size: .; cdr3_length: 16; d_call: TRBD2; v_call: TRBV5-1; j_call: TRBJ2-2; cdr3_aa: CASSSLGRANTGELFF; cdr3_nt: TGCGCCAGCAGCTCCCTAGGGAGGGCGAACACCGGGGAGCTGTTTTTT
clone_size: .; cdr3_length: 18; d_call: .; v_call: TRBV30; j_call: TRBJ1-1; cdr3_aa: CARSIGTKTTWGNTEAFF; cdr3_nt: TGTGCCAGGAGTATCGGGACAAAAACGACCTGGGGGAACACTGAAGCTTTCTTT
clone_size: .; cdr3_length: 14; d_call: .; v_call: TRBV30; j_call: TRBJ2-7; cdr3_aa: CAWSPTGLSYEQYF; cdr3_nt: TGTGCCTGGAGTCCAACAGGGCTCTCCTACGAGCAGTACTTC
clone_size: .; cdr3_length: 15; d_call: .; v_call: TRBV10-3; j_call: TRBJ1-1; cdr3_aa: CAISRDRTPNTEAFF; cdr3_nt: TGTGCCATCAGCCGCGACAGGACGCCGAACACTGAAGCTTTCTTT
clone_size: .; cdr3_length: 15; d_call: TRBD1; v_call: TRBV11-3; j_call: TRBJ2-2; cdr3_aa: CASSKGTDNTGELFF; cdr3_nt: TGTGCCAGCAGCAAAGGGACAGACAACACCGGGGAGCTGTTTTTT
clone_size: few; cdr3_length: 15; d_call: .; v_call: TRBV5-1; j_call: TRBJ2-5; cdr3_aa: CASSLGQAIQETQYF; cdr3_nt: TGCGCCAGCAGCTTGGGACAAGCTATCCAAGAGACCCAGTACTTC
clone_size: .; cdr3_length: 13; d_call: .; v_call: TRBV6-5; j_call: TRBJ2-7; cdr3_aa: CASSYSLATEQYF; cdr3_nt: TGTGCCAGCAGTTACTCGTTGGCTACCGAGCAGTACTTC
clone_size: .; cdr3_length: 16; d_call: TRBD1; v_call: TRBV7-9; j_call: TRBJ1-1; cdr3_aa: CASSLGDRVMNTEAFF; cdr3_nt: TGTGCCAGCAGCTTAGGGGACAGGGTCATGAACACTGAAGCTTTCTTT
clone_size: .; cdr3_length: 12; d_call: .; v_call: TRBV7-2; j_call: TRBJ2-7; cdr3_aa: CASRGVGYEQYF; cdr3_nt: TGTGCCAGCAGGGGGGTAGGCTACGAGCAGTACTTC
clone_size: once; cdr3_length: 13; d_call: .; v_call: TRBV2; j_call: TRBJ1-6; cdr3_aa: CASSGMGEPPLHF; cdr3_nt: TGTGCCAGCAGTGGAATGGGAGAGCCACCCCTCCACTTT
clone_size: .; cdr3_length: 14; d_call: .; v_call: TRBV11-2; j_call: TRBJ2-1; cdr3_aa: CASSFRPPYNEQFF; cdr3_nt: TGTGCCAGCAGCTTCCGGCCCCCCTACAATGAGCAGTTCTTC
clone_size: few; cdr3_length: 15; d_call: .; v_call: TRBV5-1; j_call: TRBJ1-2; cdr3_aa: CASSLELGRDYGYTF; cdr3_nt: TGCGCCAGCAGCTTGGAACTGGGGCGAGACTATGGCTACACCTTC
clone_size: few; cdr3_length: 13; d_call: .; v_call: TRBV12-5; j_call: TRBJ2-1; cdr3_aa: CATGTAVNNEQFF; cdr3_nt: TGTGCTACCGGAACGGCCGTGAACAATGAGCAGTTCTTC
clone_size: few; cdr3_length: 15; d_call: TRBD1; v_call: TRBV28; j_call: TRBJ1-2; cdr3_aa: CASILYRGLNYGYTF; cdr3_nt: TGTGCCAGCATCCTTTACAGGGGGCTTAACTATGGCTACACCTTC
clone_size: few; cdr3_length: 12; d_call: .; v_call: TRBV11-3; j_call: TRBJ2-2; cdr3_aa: CASSLESGELFF; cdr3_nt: TGTGCCAGCAGCTTAGAGAGCGGGGAGCTGTTTTTT
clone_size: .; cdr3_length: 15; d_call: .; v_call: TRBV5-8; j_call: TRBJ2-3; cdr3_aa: CASSFGWDPHGAQYF; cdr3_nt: TGTGCCAGCAGCTTTGGGTGGGACCCCCATGGGGCGCAGTATTTT
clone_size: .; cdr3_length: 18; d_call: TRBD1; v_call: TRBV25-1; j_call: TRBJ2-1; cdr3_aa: CASSDARKLDRGWDEQFF; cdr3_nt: TGTGCCAGCAGTGACGCCCGAAAGCTGGACAGGGGTTGGGATGAGCAGTTCTTC
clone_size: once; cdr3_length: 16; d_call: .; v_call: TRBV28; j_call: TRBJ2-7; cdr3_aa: CASSLTAEQSSYEQYF; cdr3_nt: TGTGCCAGCAGTTTGACGGCCGAACAGAGCTCCTACGAGCAGTACTTC
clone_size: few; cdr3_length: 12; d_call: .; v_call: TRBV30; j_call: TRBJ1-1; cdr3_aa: CAWSGRGTEAFF; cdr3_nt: TGTGCCTGGAGTGGGAGAGGCACTGAAGCTTTCTTT
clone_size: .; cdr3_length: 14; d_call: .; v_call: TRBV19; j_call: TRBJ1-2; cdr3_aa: CASRPRSRDYGYTF; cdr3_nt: TGTGCCAGTAGACCGAGGTCTCGGGACTATGGCTACACCTTC
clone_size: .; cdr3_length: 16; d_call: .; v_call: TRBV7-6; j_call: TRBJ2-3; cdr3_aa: CASSFKLLVGTDTQYF; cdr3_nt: TGTGCCAGCAGTTTCAAACTACTAGTTGGCACAGATACGCAGTATTTT
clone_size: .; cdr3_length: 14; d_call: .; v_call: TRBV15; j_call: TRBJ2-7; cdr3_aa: CATSREGVSYEQYF; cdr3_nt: TGTGCCACCAGCAGAGAGGGGGTATCCTACGAGCAGTACTTC
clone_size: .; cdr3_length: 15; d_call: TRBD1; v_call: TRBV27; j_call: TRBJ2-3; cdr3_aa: CASSLQGGHTDTQYF; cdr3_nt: TGTGCCAGCAGTCTACAGGGGGGCCATACAGATACGCAGTATTTT